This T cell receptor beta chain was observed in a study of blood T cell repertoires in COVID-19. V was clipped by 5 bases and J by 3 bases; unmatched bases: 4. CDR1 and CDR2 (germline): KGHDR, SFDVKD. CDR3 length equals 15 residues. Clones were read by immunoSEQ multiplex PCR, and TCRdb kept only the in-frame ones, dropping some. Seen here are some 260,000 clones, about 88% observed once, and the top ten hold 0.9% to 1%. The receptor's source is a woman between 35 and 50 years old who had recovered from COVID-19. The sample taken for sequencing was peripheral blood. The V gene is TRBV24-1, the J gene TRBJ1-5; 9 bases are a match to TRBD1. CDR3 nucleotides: TGTGCCACCAGTGTTGGGACAGGGAACAATCAGCCCCAGCATTTT. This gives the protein CATSVGTGNNQPQHF.